One TCR beta chain is described in this entry. The CDR3 extends over 16 amino acids. The germline CDR1 and CDR2 sequences are SGDLS and YYNGEE. Trimming took off 0 bases at V and 5 bases at J, with 18 bases between the two ends. The data were taken from a study of cytomegalovirus exposure and HLA in healthy donors. Overall study: Earlier sequencing of some 180 million T cells yielded fewer than 140 million unique TCR beta sequences.

Use of 60 Vbeta and 13 Jbeta primers characterized the PCR. The assay was immunoSEQ multiplex PCR, and TCRdb's table has in-frame clones only and misses some. This repertoire includes about 200,000 clones. V and J are TRBV9 and TRBJ2-7, with a weak D call TRBD2 (6 bases). Source material: PBMCs. The receptor was derived from a man aged 30-40 years in good health and CMV-seronegative. CDR3 coding DNA: TGTGCCAGCAGCGTAGGGGGCGGGACGTTAAGCGACGAGCAGTACTTC. It yields the protein CASSVGGGTLSDEQYF.